This TCR beta chain was recorded in a study of T cells in Graves' hyperthyroidism and ophthalmopathy. Germline loops: CDR1 MNHNS, CDR2 SASEGT. The V end was cut by 5 bases, the J end by 0 bases, with 14 bases between. This CDR3 region has 15 residues. RNA transcripts served as the template for amplifying TCR beta CDR3 regions. During a first-round RT-PCR of the TCR CDR3, the HTBI primer set was used. TCRdb reprocessed the multiplex PCR reads via MiXCR and lists one record per CDR3 protein. The sample includes over 550,000 distinct CDR3 sequences, about a sixth of them seen just once. The receptor was derived from a woman between 18 and 30 years old with Graves' hyperthyroidism. The chain couples TRBV6-1 to TRBJ2-7; D is unclear. The sequenced sample was blood. CDR3 DNA: TGTGCCAGCAGTCCGCCCCGTTGGGGCTCCTACGAGCAGTACTTC. Translation gives CASSPPRWGSYEQYF.